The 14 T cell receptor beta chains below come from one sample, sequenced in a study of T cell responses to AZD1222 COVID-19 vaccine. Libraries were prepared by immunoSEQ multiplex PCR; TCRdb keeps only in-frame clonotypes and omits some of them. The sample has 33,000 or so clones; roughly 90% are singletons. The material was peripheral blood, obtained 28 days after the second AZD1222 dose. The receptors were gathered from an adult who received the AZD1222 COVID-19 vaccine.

The CDR3 nucleotides are TGTGCCAGAAGCCAAAGACCGGGACAGGGTCAGCCCCAGCATTTT. It codes for CARSQRPGQGQPQHF. The V gene is TRBV7-5, the J gene TRBJ1-5; the D call TRBD1 from the table was never checked on the DNA. TRBV7-5 is a recognized pseudogene. The CDR3 has 15 amino acids.

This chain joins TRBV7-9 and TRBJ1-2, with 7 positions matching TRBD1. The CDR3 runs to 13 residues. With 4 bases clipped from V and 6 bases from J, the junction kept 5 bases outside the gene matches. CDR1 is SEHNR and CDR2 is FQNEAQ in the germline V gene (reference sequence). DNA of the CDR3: TGTGCCAGCAGCTACCGGGACAGCGATGGCTACACCTTC. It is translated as CASSYRDSDGYTF.

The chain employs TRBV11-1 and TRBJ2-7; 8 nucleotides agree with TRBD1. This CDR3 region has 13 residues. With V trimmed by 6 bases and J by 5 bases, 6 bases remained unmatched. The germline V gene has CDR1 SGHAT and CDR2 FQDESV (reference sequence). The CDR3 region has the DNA TGTGCCAGCAGAGGACAGGGTTCCAACGAGCAGTACTTC. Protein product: CASRGQGSNEQYF. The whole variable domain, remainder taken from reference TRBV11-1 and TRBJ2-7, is EAEVAQSPRYKITEKSQAVAFWCDPISGHATLYWYRQILGQGPELLVQFQDESVVDDSQLPKDRFSAERLKGVDSTLKIQPAELGDSAMYLCASRGQGSNEQYFGPGTRLTVT.

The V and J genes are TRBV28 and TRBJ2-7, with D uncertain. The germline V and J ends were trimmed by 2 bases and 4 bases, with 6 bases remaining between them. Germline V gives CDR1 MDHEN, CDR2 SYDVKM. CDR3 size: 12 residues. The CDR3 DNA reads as TGTGCCAGCAGTTTAACCGGATACGAGCAGTACTTC. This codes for CASSLTGYEQYF. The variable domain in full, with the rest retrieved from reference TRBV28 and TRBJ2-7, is DVKVTQSSRYLVKRTGEKVFLECVQDMDHENMFWYRQDPGLGLRLIYFSYDVKMKEKGDIPEGYSVSREKKERFSLILESASTNQTSMYLCASSLTGYEQYFGPGTRLTVT.

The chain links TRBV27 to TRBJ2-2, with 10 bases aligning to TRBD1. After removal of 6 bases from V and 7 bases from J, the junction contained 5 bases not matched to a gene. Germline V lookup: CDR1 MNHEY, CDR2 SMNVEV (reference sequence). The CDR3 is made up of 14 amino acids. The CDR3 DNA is TGTGCCAGCAGCCTCGGGACAGGGGTCGGGGAGCTGTTTTTT. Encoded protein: CASSLGTGVGELFF.

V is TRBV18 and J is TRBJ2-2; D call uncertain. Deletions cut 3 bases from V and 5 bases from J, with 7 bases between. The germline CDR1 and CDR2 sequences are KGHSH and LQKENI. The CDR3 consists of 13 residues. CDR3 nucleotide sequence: TGTGCCAGCTCACCCTCAGATACCGGGGAGCTGTTTTTT. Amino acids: CASSPSDTGELFF.

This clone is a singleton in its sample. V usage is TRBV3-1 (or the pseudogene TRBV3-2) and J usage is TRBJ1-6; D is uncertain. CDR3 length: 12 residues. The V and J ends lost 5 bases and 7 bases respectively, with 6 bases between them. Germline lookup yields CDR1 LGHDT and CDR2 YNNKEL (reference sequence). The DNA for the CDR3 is TGTGCCAGCAGCTCCACGAATTCACCCCTCCACTTT. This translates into CASSSTNSPLHF.

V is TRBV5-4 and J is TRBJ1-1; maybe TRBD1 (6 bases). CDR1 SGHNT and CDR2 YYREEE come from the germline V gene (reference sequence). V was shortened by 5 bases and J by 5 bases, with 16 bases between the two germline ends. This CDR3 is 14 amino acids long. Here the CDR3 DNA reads TGTGCCAGCAGTTTACAGGGTGGTTTGACTGAAGCTTTCTTT. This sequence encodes CASSLQGGLTEAFF.

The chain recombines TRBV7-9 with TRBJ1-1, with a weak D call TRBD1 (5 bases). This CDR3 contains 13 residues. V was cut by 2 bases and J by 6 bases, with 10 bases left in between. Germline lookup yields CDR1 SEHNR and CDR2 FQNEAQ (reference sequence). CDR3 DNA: TGTGCCAGCAGCTTATTGTCGGGGCCTGAAGCTTTCTTT. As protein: CASSLLSGPEAFF.

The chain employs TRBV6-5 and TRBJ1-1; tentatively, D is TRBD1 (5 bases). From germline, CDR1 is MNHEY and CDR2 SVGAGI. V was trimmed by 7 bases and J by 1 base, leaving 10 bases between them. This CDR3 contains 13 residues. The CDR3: CASTPRGNTEAFF. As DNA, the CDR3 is TGTGCCAGCACTCCTAGGGGGAACACTGAAGCTTTCTTT.

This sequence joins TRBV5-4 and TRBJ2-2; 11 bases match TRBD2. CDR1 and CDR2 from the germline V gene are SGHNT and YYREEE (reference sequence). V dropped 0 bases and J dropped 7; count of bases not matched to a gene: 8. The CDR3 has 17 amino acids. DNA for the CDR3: TGTGCCAGCAGCTTGGATAGCGGGGGGGTCCCTCACGGGGAGCTGTTTTTT. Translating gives CASSLDSGGVPHGELFF. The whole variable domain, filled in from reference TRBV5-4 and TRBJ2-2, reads ETGVTQSPTHLIKTRGQQVTLRCSSQSGHNTVSWYQQALGQGPQFIFQYYREEENGRGNFPPRFSGLQFPNYSSELNVNALELDDSALYLCASSLDSGGVPHGELFFGEGSRLTVL.

The CDR3 sequence: CASSRTGARAGNTIYF. The CDR3 DNA reads as TGTGCCAGTAGTCGTACAGGGGCTAGAGCTGGAAACACCATATATTTT. The V gene is TRBV19, the J gene TRBJ1-3; the match to TRBD1 covers 7 bases. The CDR3 loop spans 16 amino acids. Germline trimming cut 5 bases from V and 2 bases from J; bases unmatched to any gene: 9. From germline, CDR1 is LNHDA and CDR2 SQIVND (reference sequence).

CDR3 in amino acids: CASTRIVGSGANVLTF. The DNA of the CDR3 is TGTGCCAGCACCCGTATCGTAGGCTCTGGGGCCAACGTCCTGACTTTC. This chain joins TRBV2 and TRBJ2-6; D not resolved. In germline, CDR1 is SNHLY, CDR2 FYNNEI. The CDR3 spans 16 residues. Deletions cut 7 bases from V and 0 bases from J, with 13 bases between.

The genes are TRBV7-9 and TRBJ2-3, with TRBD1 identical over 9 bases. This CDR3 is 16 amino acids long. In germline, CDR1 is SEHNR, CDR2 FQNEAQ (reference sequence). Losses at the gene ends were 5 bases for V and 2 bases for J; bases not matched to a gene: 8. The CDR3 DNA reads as TGTGCCAGCAGCCCCCCGGGACAGGGCGACACAGATACGCAGTATTTT. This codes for CASSPPGQGDTDTQYF.